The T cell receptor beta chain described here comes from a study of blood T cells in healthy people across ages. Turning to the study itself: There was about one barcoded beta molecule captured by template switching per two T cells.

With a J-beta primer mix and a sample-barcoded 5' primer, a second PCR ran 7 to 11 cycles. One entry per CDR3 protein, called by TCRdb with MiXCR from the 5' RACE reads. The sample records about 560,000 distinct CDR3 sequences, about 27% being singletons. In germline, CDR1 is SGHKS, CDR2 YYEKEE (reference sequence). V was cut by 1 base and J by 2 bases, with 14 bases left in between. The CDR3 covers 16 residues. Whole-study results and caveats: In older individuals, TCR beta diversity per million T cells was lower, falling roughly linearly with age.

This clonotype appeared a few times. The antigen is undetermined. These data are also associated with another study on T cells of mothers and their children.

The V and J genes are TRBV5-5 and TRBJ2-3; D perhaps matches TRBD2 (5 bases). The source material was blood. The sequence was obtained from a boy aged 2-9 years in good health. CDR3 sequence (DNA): TGTGCCAGCAGCTTGCCGGGGAGCTCCACCACAGATACGCAGTATTTT. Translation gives CASSLPGSSTTDTQYF.